The sequence of this TCR beta chain was determined in a study of T-cell reconstitution after alpha-beta-depleted transplantation in children. CDR3 size: 15 residues. Germline V CDR1 and CDR2: SGHRS, YFSETQ. V shed 4 bases and J 6 bases; nucleotides not matched to a gene: 7. Notes on the study in general: Expanded graft clones, several hundred of them, were reportedly the source of alpha-beta T cells about two months after transplant. Counts and diversity of T cells one year after transplant came mostly from newly produced T cells. High day-60 TCRbeta diversity in some patients came from surviving recipient T cells and thymic progenitors.

To note about this clonotype: Its antigen is not identified.

Unique molecular identifiers tagged the TCRbeta library. TCRdb re-called the PCR reads through MiXCR, storing one row per CDR3 protein. The sample yields 65,000 to 70,000 distinct CDR3 sequences, just under 5% seen once. Source: PBMCs, mostly from graft donor cells, taken 180 days after TCRalphabeta/CD19-depleted stem cell transplant. This TCR was sampled from a boy under two years old who had a stem cell transplant for acute myeloid leukemia, so the T cells may come from the graft donor. The chain couples TRBV5-1 to TRBJ2-1; 10 bases align to TRBD2. The CDR3: CASSLSGGGANEQFF. The CDR3 DNA reads TGCGCCAGCAGCCTGAGCGGGGGGGGGGCCAATGAGCAGTTCTTC.